The TCR beta chain under discussion was sequenced for a study of human T cells and chemical hapten exposure. About the research overall: Across its roughly 22 weeks, the study gave patients weekly diphenylcyclopropenone doses to the scalp. Whole-study results and caveats: Expanded TCRs were compared with controls, and the expanded TCRs formed significantly more large CDR3 similarity clusters.

TCRdb reprocessed the RACE reads via MiXCR and lists one record per CDR3 protein. The table has about 120,000 distinct CDR3 sequences, about 14% seen once. This clonotype turned up a few times. What it binds is unknown. As to time point: pre-sensitization, week 0. Treatment reported: therapeutic diphenylcyclopropenone sensitization with weekly scalp DPC. Non-pregnant alopecia patients aged 18 to 70, suitable for DPC therapy. Someone pulled total RNA out of unfractionated whole blood. Germline V lookup: CDR1 SGHTA, CDR2 FQGNSA. The V end lost 1 base, the J end lost 3 bases, and 6 bases lay between the germline ends. There are 13 residues in the CDR3.

The TCR was taken from a woman between 18 and 29 years old with alopecia areata. Some clones in this sample may be carry-over from other donors' samples. This chain uses TRBV7-2 with TRBJ2-5; D uncertain. The input for sequencing was whole blood, taken in connection with sensitization to the hapten diphenylcyclopropenone (DPC). CDR3 sequence reads: CASSLGPEETQYF. The CDR3 DNA is TGTGCCAGCAGCTTAGGTCCAGAAGAGACCCAGTACTTC.